Below are 30 T cell receptor beta chains sequenced from a single sample in a study of CD8 T cells in Susac syndrome. An input of about 0.5 to 1 ug of RNA was subjected to reverse transcription using random hexamers. TCRdb recomputed calls from the immunoSEQ multiplex PCR reads with MiXCR, one row per CDR3 protein. Altogether 150,000 or so distinct CDR3 sequences are present, around 96% being singletons, with the ten largest covering about 0.17%. The sequencing input was CD4+ T cells from PBMCs. The receptor source for this set is a human donor with Susac syndrome.

The V gene is TRBV20-1, the J gene TRBJ2-5; D remains ambiguous. Germline V lookup: CDR1 DFQATT, CDR2 SNEGSKA (reference sequence). This CDR3 spans 13 amino acids. V lost 5 bases, J lost 0 bases, and 10 bases lay in between. The CDR3 here is CSAYPLYQETQYF. The CDR3 DNA follows: TGCAGTGCTTACCCACTGTACCAAGAGACCCAGTACTTC.

The V call is TRBV7-2, the J call TRBJ1-5; no clear D. This CDR3 has 13 residues. The V end was cut by 1 base, the J end by 4 bases, with 5 bases between. CDR1 is SGHTA and CDR2 is FQGNSA in the germline V gene. The CDR3 DNA reads TGTGCCAGCAGCTTAGAGGTTAATCAGCCCCAGCATTTT. This translates into CASSLEVNQPQHF.

The chain links TRBV2 to TRBJ2-3; perhaps TRBD2 as D (6 bases). This CDR3 is 15 amino acids long. The V and J ends lost 5 bases and 6 bases respectively, with 18 bases between them. Germline-derived CDR1 and CDR2 are SNHLY and FYNNEI. DNA of the CDR3: TGTGCCAGCAGTAGACTAGTCTCACTGTCGGATACGCAGTATTTT. Amino acids: CASSRLVSLSDTQYF. Using reference TRBV2 and TRBJ2-3 for the parts outside the CDR3, the full variable domain is EPEVTQTPSHQVTQMGQEVILRCVPISNHLYFYWYRQILGQKVEFLVSFYNNEISEKSEIFDDQFSVERPDGSNFTLKIRSTKLEDSAMYFCASSRLVSLSDTQYFGPGTRLTVL.

This CDR3 reads CASSMGGAGQPQHF. As DNA, the CDR3 is TGTGCCAGCAGTATGGGCGGGGCGGGTCAGCCCCAGCATTTT. This chain uses TRBV6-5 with TRBJ1-5, with D possibly matching TRBD1 (5 bases). The germline V and J ends were trimmed by 5 bases and 6 bases, with 14 bases remaining between them. The germline CDR1 and CDR2 sequences are MNHEY and SVGAGI. CDR3 length: 14 amino acids.

This sequence joins TRBV5-3 and TRBJ1-2, with 9 bases identical to TRBD1. TRBV5-3 is assigned to the ORF class and has an uncertain function. The CDR3 sequence is 18 residues long. Trimming removed 3 bases from V and 3 bases from J; junction bases left unmatched: 15. CDR3 region: CARSSTPGQGRGDYGYTF. The CDR3 region has the DNA TGTGCCAGAAGCTCGACCCCGGGACAGGGTCGCGGCGACTATGGCTACACCTTC.

This rearrangement joins TRBV7-8 to TRBJ2-1; D may be TRBD2 (5 bases). Germline V CDR1 and CDR2: SGHVS, FQNEAQ. Trimming removed 8 bases at V and 0 bases at J, with 8 bases between. The CDR3 spans 13 residues. DNA of the CDR3: TGTGCCAGCCGGGAAAGCTCCTACAATGAGCAGTTCTTC. Its protein product is CASRESSYNEQFF.

The rearrangement uses TRBV19 and TRBJ1-1; weak D call: TRBD1 (5 bases). The germline V gene has CDR1 LNHDA and CDR2 SQIVND (reference sequence). V shed 7 bases and J shed 1 base, with 16 bases lying between them. The CDR3 is made up of 15 amino acids. The CDR3 DNA reads TGTGCCAGTACCCCAGGGTCATATTCGAACACTGAAGCTTTCTTT. It specifies CASTPGSYSNTEAFF.

This clonotype appeared a single time. V gene TRBV6-1 combines with J gene TRBJ2-2; a weak D match, TRBD2 (5 bases). V lost 6 bases and J lost 5, with 22 bases in between. This CDR3 comprises 17 residues. CDR1 and CDR2 from the germline V gene are MNHNS and SASEGT. CDR3 region: CASSNNLRPPGTGELFF. CDR3 nucleotide sequence: TGTGCCAGCAGCAACAACCTGAGACCCCCGGGAACCGGGGAGCTGTTTTTT.

The rearrangement links TRBV29-1 to TRBJ2-1, with D unresolved. From germline, CDR1 is SQVTM and CDR2 ANQGSEA. The CDR3 sequence is 11 residues long. Trimming left V 0 bases short and J 6 bases short, with 3 bases between. The CDR3 is CSVEEPNEQFF. CDR3 nucleotides: TGCAGCGTTGAAGAGCCCAATGAGCAGTTCTTC.

This clonotype showed up just once. The rearrangement uses TRBV20-1 and TRBJ2-5, with a possible D match to TRBD2 (6 bases). Trimming shortened V by 5 bases and J by 5 bases, and 9 bases separated the two germline ends. The CDR3 loop spans 11 amino acids. Germline assignment: CDR1 DFQATT and CDR2 SNEGSKA (reference sequence). The CDR3 reads CSAGEEETQYF. CDR3 sequence (DNA): TGCAGTGCTGGGGAGGAGGAGACCCAGTACTTC.

This clonotype was counted a single time. The gene calls are TRBV20-1 and TRBJ2-2; D gene ambiguous. Germline V lookup: CDR1 DFQATT, CDR2 SNEGSKA (reference sequence). With 1 base removed from V and 3 bases from J, the gap between germline ends came to 9 bases. The length of the CDR3 is 14 residues. The CDR3 DNA reads as TGCAGTGCTAGAGGTGCCCGCTACACCGGGGAGCTGTTTTTT. This sequence encodes CSARGARYTGELFF.

The gene calls are TRBV4-1 and TRBJ2-5; 11 bases fit TRBD2. After removal of 1 base from V and 2 bases from J, the junction contained 6 bases not matched to a gene. Per the germline V gene, CDR1 is MGHRA and CDR2 is YSYEKL. This CDR3 is built from 17 residues. The CDR3 here is CASSQVRLAGIQETQYF. In DNA, the CDR3 is TGCGCCAGCAGCCAAGTCAGACTAGCGGGGATACAAGAGACCCAGTACTTC.

The chain employs TRBV7-2 and TRBJ2-3, with a tentative D call TRBD2 (6 bases). The CDR3 totals 14 residues. Germline CDR1 and CDR2: SGHTA and FQGNSA. V lost 5 bases and J 2 bases, leaving 11 bases between the germline ends. The CDR3 nucleotides are TGTGCCAGCAGCCTTCGACTAGTCACAGATACGCAGTATTTT. Residues: CASSLRLVTDTQYF. Combining the CDR3 with reference TRBV7-2 and TRBJ2-3 gives the whole variable domain GAGVSQSPSNKVTEKGKDVELRCDPISGHTALYWYRQSLGQGLEFLIYFQGNSAPDKSGLPSDRFSAERTGGSVSTLTIQRTQQEDSAVYLCASSLRLVTDTQYFGPGTRLTVL.

The chain couples TRBV29-1 to TRBJ2-2; 8 nucleotides match TRBD2. Germline CDR1 reads SQVTM; CDR2 reads ANQGSEA. There are 15 residues in the CDR3. V dropped 6 bases and J dropped 5; count of bases not matched to a gene: 11. CDR3 sequence (DNA): TGCAGCGTCGCCCTAGCGGGCCGGCGGACCGGGGAGCTGTTTTTT. This encodes CSVALAGRRTGELFF.

The chain combines TRBV12-3 or TRBV12-4 with TRBJ1-6; no definite D call. The V end lost 6 bases, the J end lost 0 bases, and 9 bases lay between the germline ends. The CDR3 extends over 15 amino acids. The CDR3 coding sequence is TGTGCCAGCAGGCCTAAAAGCTCCTATAATTCACCCCTCCACTTT. Its translation: CASRPKSSYNSPLHF.

The CDR3 here is CSARPPGGSGSPLHF. CDR3 DNA: TGCAGTGCTAGACCCCCGGGAGGGTCGGGTTCACCCCTCCACTTT. The rearrangement links TRBV20-1 to TRBJ1-6; unclear D gene. Trimming left V 2 bases short and J 9 bases short, with 17 bases between. The CDR3 contains 15 residues. In germline, CDR1 is DFQATT, CDR2 SNEGSKA (reference sequence).

The V gene is TRBV5-8, the J gene TRBJ2-7, with 7 bases lining up with TRBD2. Looked up from germline, CDR1 is SGHTS and CDR2 is YDEGEE. The trim removed 2 bases at V and 2 bases at J, leaving 10 bases unmatched. This CDR3 region has 16 residues. CDR3 sequence (DNA): TGTGCCAGCAGCTTTGGCGCTAGCGGAAACACCTACGAGCAGTACTTC. Translated, it gives CASSFGASGNTYEQYF.

The chain recombines TRBV20-1 with TRBJ2-7; D may match TRBD1 or TRBD2 (5 bases each). V was shortened by 3 bases and J by 5 bases, with 8 bases between the two germline ends. Germline lookup yields CDR1 DFQATT and CDR2 SNEGSKA (reference sequence). The CDR3 consists of 11 residues. CDR3: CSASQGHEQYF. Written as DNA, the CDR3 is TGCAGTGCTAGCCAGGGACACGAGCAGTACTTC.

The chain is built from TRBV21-1 and TRBJ2-3; TRBD2, as called in the table, went unchecked against the DNA. TRBV21-1 is flagged as a pseudogene. The CDR3 has 16 residues. CDR3: CASKRGTSGGTDTQYF. CDR3 DNA: TGTGCCAGCAAGAGAGGGACTAGCGGGGGCACAGATACGCAGTATTTT.

The rearrangement joins TRBV4-1 to TRBJ2-3; D is unresolved. CDR3 length: 16 amino acids. Between the trimmed V and J ends, which lost 4 bases and 0 bases, there was a span of 14 bases. Germline CDR1 is MGHRA and CDR2 is YSYEKL. CDR3: CASSPVPGPSTDTQYF. Here the CDR3 DNA reads TGCGCCAGCAGCCCGGTTCCCGGTCCTAGCACAGATACGCAGTATTTT.

The CDR3 DNA is TGTGCCAGCAGCCCGGGGGGGGACAAAAACATTCAGTACTTC. This translates into CASSPGGDKNIQYF. The chain recombines TRBV7-8 with TRBJ2-4, with 8 bases aligning to TRBD2. V dropped 5 bases and J dropped 3; count of bases not matched to a gene: 3. The CDR3 contains 14 residues. Germline assignment: CDR1 SGHVS and CDR2 FQNEAQ.

The chain couples TRBV20-1 to TRBJ2-1, with D maybe TRBD1 (6 bases). Germline CDR1 and CDR2: DFQATT and SNEGSKA (reference sequence). V lost 4 bases to trimming and J lost 5 bases, with 9 bases between them. The CDR3 is made up of 12 amino acids. This chain's CDR3 is CSATRQDNEQFF. CDR3 DNA sequence: TGCAGTGCTACTCGACAGGACAATGAGCAGTTCTTC.

The genes are TRBV4-3 and TRBJ2-7; 9 bases are shared with TRBD1. The CDR3 loop spans 18 amino acids. The germline V gene has CDR1 LGHNA and CDR2 YSLEER. V dropped 4 bases and J dropped 0; count of bases not matched to a gene: 13. DNA for the CDR3: TGCGCCAGCAGCCGCGACGGGACAGGGAAAAAAAGCTCCTACGAGCAGTACTTC. Translating gives CASSRDGTGKKSSYEQYF.

The chain has TRBV7-8 and TRBJ1-1, with D possibly TRBD1 on 5 matching bases. This CDR3 region has 15 residues. Germline V gives CDR1 SGHVS, CDR2 FQNEAQ. V lost 2 bases to trimming and J lost 1 base, with 11 bases between them. The CDR3, as DNA: TGTGCCAGCAGCTTAACCGACAGCCGGAACACTGAAGCTTTCTTT. This codes for CASSLTDSRNTEAFF.

CDR3 region: CAISLGDTQYF. CDR3 bases: TGTGCCATCAGCCTTGGAGATACGCAGTATTTT. The chain joins TRBV10-3 to TRBJ2-3, with D unresolved. This CDR3 is built from 11 residues. V was shortened by 6 bases and J by 5 bases, with 6 bases between the two germline ends. Germline V gene data show CDR1 as ENHRY and CDR2 as SYGVKD.

CDR3 in DNA: TGTGCCAGCAGCAGCGGGGGGAAAACCTACGAGCAGTACTTC. Its protein is CASSSGGKTYEQYF. V gene TRBV5-4 combines with J gene TRBJ2-7; 9 bases are shared with TRBD2. The V gene's germline CDR1 is SGHNT and CDR2 YYREEE (reference sequence). Trimming at V came to 4 bases and at J to 2 bases, leaving 4 bases not matched to a gene. The CDR3 is 14 amino acids.

This sequence joins TRBV2 and TRBJ2-1; no firm D call. From germline, CDR1 is SNHLY and CDR2 FYNNEI. The CDR3 has 14 residues. Trimming stripped 6 bases from V and 4 bases from J, with 13 bases between. The CDR3 is CASRDRAVYNEQFF. CDR3 DNA sequence: TGTGCCAGCAGAGATCGGGCTGTTTACAATGAGCAGTTCTTC.

J is TRBJ2-1 and V is TRBV6-4, with TRBD2 matching over 11 bases. V lost 0 bases, J lost 6 bases, and 1 base stayed unmatched. The CDR3 covers 15 residues. Germline V gene data show CDR1 as MRHNA and CDR2 as SNTAGT. CDR3 DNA: TGTGCCAGCAGTGACTCTAGCGGGGGGGCCAATGAGCAGTTCTTC. Encoded protein: CASSDSSGGANEQFF.

The chain links TRBV3-1 to TRBJ2-5; D is ambiguous. The CDR3 covers 15 residues. The V and J ends lost 1 base and 4 bases respectively, with 13 bases between them. Germline V lookup: CDR1 LGHDT, CDR2 YNNKEL (reference sequence). CDR3 nucleotides: TGTGCCAGCAGCCAAGGACCAGGAATCCGAGAGACCCAGTACTTC. Amino acid sequence: CASSQGPGIRETQYF.

J is TRBJ2-5 and V is TRBV5-1; D is possibly TRBD1 or TRBD2 (6 bases each). V was trimmed by 0 bases and J by 4 bases, leaving 10 bases between them. This CDR3 is 14 amino acids long. Germline CDR1 SGHRS, CDR2 YFSETQ. CDR3 region: CASSLDRGRETQYF. The CDR3 region has the DNA TGCGCCAGCAGCTTGGACCGGGGGCGAGAGACCCAGTACTTC.